These 29 T cell receptor beta chains were all obtained from the same sample, sequenced in a study of T cells after yellow fever vaccination. TCRdb re-derived calls from the 5' RACE reads in MiXCR, one entry per CDR3 protein. Of 300,000 to 400,000 distinct CDR3 sequences listed, around 6.5% were seen once; the top ten hold about 15%. The sample was PBMCs, taken 5 days after the yellow fever booster vaccination. Receptors were obtained from a man aged 30 to 39 who received the YFV17D yellow fever vaccine.

This clonotype turned up a few times. The chain combines TRBV7-2 with TRBJ2-6, with D possibly matching TRBD1 (5 bases). CDR1 and CDR2 from the germline V gene are SGHTA and FQGNSA. This CDR3 contains 15 residues. Trimming pared 5 bases from V and 1 base from J, leaving 9 bases between. The CDR3 is CASSDSGSGANVLTF. The CDR3 DNA reads TGTGCCAGCAGCGACTCAGGGTCTGGGGCCAACGTCCTGACTTTC.

This clonotype occurred a few times. The V and J genes are TRBV7-9 and TRBJ2-7; no clear D gene. The V gene lost 5 bases and the J gene lost 2 bases, with 7 bases spanning the gap. CDR3 length: 12 residues. Germline V CDR1 and CDR2: SEHNR, FQNEAQ (reference sequence). The CDR3 DNA is TGTGCCAGCAGCCCGCACGCCTACGAGCAGTACTTC. Encoded protein: CASSPHAYEQYF. The full variable domain, with the rest looked up from reference TRBV7-9 and TRBJ2-7, is DTGVSQNPRHKITKRGQNVTFRCDPISEHNRLYWYRQTLGQGPEFLTYFQNEAQLEKSRLLSDRFSAERPKGSFSTLEIQRTEQGDSAMYLCASSPHAYEQYFGPGTRLTVT.

This sequence joins TRBV7-2 and TRBJ2-3; perhaps TRBD2 as D (6 bases). Germline values: CDR1 SGHTA, CDR2 FQGNSA. Trimming took off 1 base at V and 4 bases at J, with 9 bases between the two ends. The length of the CDR3 is 14 residues. The CDR3 DNA reads as TGTGCCAGCAGCTTAGATACGGGGGCAGATACGCAGTATTTT. Translated: CASSLDTGADTQYF.

This clonotype has a count of ten or more. The genes are TRBV7-2 and TRBJ2-4; TRBD2 aligns across 9 bases. CDR1 is SGHTA, CDR2 FQGNSA, per germline. CDR3 length equals 16 residues. The V segment lost 4 bases and the J segment 0 bases; nucleotides outside the gene matches: 4. CDR3 coding DNA: TGTGCCAGCAGCTCGGGACTAGCACAAGCCAAAAACATTCAGTACTTC. Its protein product is CASSSGLAQAKNIQYF. The entire variable domain, with the rest obtained from reference TRBV7-2 and TRBJ2-4, is as follows: GAGVSQSPSNKVTEKGKDVELRCDPISGHTALYWYRQSLGQGLEFLIYFQGNSAPDKSGLPSDRFSAERTGGSVSTLTIQRTQQEDSAVYLCASSSGLAQAKNIQYFGAGTRLSVL.

This clonotype turned up a few times. V is TRBV20-1 and J is TRBJ2-7, with a tentative D call TRBD2 (6 bases). The V gene lost 5 bases and the J gene lost 1 base, with 21 bases spanning the gap. The CDR3 totals 16 residues. Germline loops: CDR1 DFQATT, CDR2 SNEGSKA (reference sequence). DNA for the CDR3: TGCAGTGCTTTCCCCCTCTTGAGGGAGGCATCCTACGAGCAGTACTTC. Residues: CSAFPLLREASYEQYF.

This sequence joins TRBV7-2 and TRBJ2-3; D is ambiguous. The V gene's germline CDR1 is SGHTA and CDR2 FQGNSA. The CDR3 runs 13 residues. The germline V and J ends were trimmed by 4 bases and 2 bases, with 7 bases remaining between them. The CDR3 nucleotides read TGTGCCAGCAGCTCATTCTTCACAGATACGCAGTATTTT. Protein product: CASSSFFTDTQYF.

This clonotype came up many times. V is TRBV5-1 and J is TRBJ1-5; TRBD1 agrees at 7 bases. V was pared by 5 bases and J by 6 bases, with 11 bases of the junction left unmatched. This CDR3 spans 15 amino acids. Germline V CDR1 and CDR2: SGHRS, YFSETQ. CDR3 sequence reads: CASSRQGEMGQPQHF. The CDR3 DNA reads TGCGCCAGCAGTCGGCAGGGGGAGATGGGTCAGCCCCAGCATTTT.

This clonotype was observed a few times. The V call is TRBV6-2 or TRBV6-3, the J call TRBJ2-3; no reliable D call. Germline assignment: CDR1 MNHEY and CDR2 SVGEGT. The CDR3 is made up of 15 amino acids. V was cut by 6 bases and J by 0 bases, with 13 bases left in between. The CDR3 loop is CASSNLPASTDTQYF. In nucleotides, the CDR3 is TGTGCCAGCAGCAACTTACCCGCGAGCACAGATACGCAGTATTTT.

The table lists this clonotype with a few counts. The rearrangement uses TRBV20-1 and TRBJ2-1; D is unclear. This CDR3 contains 12 residues. V gave up 3 bases and J gave up 7 bases, with 10 bases separating them. The germline CDR1 and CDR2 sequences are DFQATT and SNEGSKA (reference sequence). The CDR3 is CSASPLVNEQFF. DNA of the CDR3: TGCAGTGCTAGTCCCCTAGTAAATGAGCAGTTCTTC.

This clonotype was observed many times. V usage is TRBV29-1 and J usage is TRBJ1-1, with unresolved D. The V end lost 3 bases, the J end lost 7 bases, and 9 bases lay between the germline ends. The CDR3 runs 11 residues. Germline V lookup: CDR1 SQVTM, CDR2 ANQGSEA. CDR3 sequence: CSVDKTDEAFF. The CDR3 nucleotides read TGCAGCGTTGACAAGACGGATGAAGCTTTCTTT.

The table lists this clonotype with a few counts. This chain uses TRBV5-4 with TRBJ2-1; the match to TRBD2 covers 9 bases. This CDR3 spans 14 amino acids. Germline V gives CDR1 SGHNT, CDR2 YYREEE (reference sequence). J lost 8 bases, V lost 3 bases, and 6 bases had no gene match. CDR3: CASSSGGRADEQFF. CDR3 nucleotides: TGTGCCAGCAGCTCAGGCGGGAGGGCCGATGAGCAGTTCTTC.

The genes are TRBV6-5 and TRBJ1-3, with a weak D call TRBD1 (5 bases). The ends were cut back, 2 bases at V and 3 bases at J, with 14 bases in the middle. This CDR3 spans 16 amino acids. Germline lookup yields CDR1 MNHEY and CDR2 SVGAGI. CDR3: CASSYPLGLGGNTIYF. The CDR3 coding sequence is TGTGCCAGCAGTTACCCTCTGGGACTTGGTGGAAACACCATATATTTT.

Ten or more counts support this clonotype. V and J are TRBV7-2 and TRBJ2-1, with TRBD2 as a possible D gene (6 bases). The CDR3 runs to 13 residues. The germline gives CDR1 SGHTA, CDR2 FQGNSA. V dropped 4 bases and J dropped 9 bases, with 13 bases sitting between them. CDR3: CASSSRRGSEQFF. For the CDR3, the DNA is TGTGCCAGCAGCTCAAGACGGGGGAGTGAGCAGTTCTTC.

This clonotype was observed at least ten times. V is TRBV4-3 and J is TRBJ2-3; D is unclear. The CDR3 length is 14 residues. The V and J ends lost 4 bases and 5 bases respectively, with 13 bases between them. The germline gives CDR1 LGHNA, CDR2 YSLEER. The CDR3 spells CASSPHHTLDTQYF. The CDR3 DNA sequence: TGCGCCAGCAGCCCCCATCACACCTTAGATACGCAGTATTTT.

The table lists this clonotype with many counts. The rearrangement links TRBV6-5 to TRBJ2-7; D is ambiguous. This CDR3 comprises 13 residues. The V gene's germline CDR1 is MNHEY and CDR2 SVGAGI. Trimming removed 7 bases from V and 2 bases from J, with 12 bases in between. The CDR3 DNA follows: TGTGCCAGCATTTCCACCGAAACCTACGAGCAGTACTTC. Amino acids: CASISTETYEQYF.

This clonotype was found many times. This chain's CDR3 is CASSLEWGNNEQFF. The CDR3 DNA reads as TGTGCCAGCAGCTTAGAATGGGGTAACAATGAGCAGTTCTTC. The gene calls are TRBV7-9 and TRBJ2-1; D remains ambiguous. Germline values: CDR1 SEHNR, CDR2 FQNEAQ (reference sequence). The CDR3 is 14 residues long. V shed 1 base and J shed 5 bases, with 9 bases lying between them.

In its sample, this clonotype was seen many times. This chain connects TRBV6-2 or TRBV6-3 to TRBJ2-3; D may correspond to TRBD1 or TRBD2 (5 bases each). V was shortened by 6 bases and J by 10 bases, with 17 bases between the two germline ends. Germline V gene data show CDR1 as MNHEY and CDR2 as SVGEGT. The CDR3 runs to 13 residues. CDR3 nucleotides: TGTGCCAGCAGCAGACTCAGGGACGACGCGCAGTATTTT. Encoded protein: CASSRLRDDAQYF.

A few counts support this clonotype. The chain links TRBV28 to TRBJ2-3, with TRBD1 identical over 7 bases. This CDR3 contains 17 residues. V gave up 3 bases and J gave up 0 bases; unmatched junction bases: 9. Germline V CDR1 and CDR2: MDHEN, SYDVKM. CDR3 residues: CASSFYQTGLSTDTQYF. The CDR3 bases are TGTGCCAGCAGTTTTTACCAGACAGGGCTGAGCACAGATACGCAGTATTTT.

This clonotype was counted many times. The V call is TRBV18, the J call TRBJ2-7; 7 nucleotides line up with TRBD1. This CDR3 region has 13 residues. After removal of 5 bases from V and 4 bases from J, the junction contained 5 bases not matched to a gene. Germline V gives CDR1 KGHSH, CDR2 LQKENI. CDR3 residues: CASSFGQAYEQYF. The CDR3 DNA sequence: TGTGCCAGCTCATTCGGACAGGCTTACGAGCAGTACTTC.

Regarding this clonotype: A read error may be the cause here, since a much bigger clone is one base away. J is TRBJ2-7 and V is TRBV12-3 or TRBV12-4, with D hard to call. This CDR3 region has 14 residues. The CDR3 DNA reads TGTGCCGGCAGATCTGGACCGAACTCGGGCGAGCAGTACTTC. Protein product: CAGRSGPNSGEQYF.

This clonotype was seen a handful of times. The chain employs TRBV28 and TRBJ2-1; perhaps D is TRBD1 or TRBD2 (5 bases each). V was cut by 6 bases and J by 1 base, with 10 bases left in between. This CDR3 contains 14 residues. From germline, CDR1 is MDHEN and CDR2 SYDVKM. The CDR3 is CASRGRGSYNEQFF. As DNA, the CDR3 is TGTGCCAGCAGGGGGCGAGGGTCCTACAATGAGCAGTTCTTC.

This sequence joins TRBV7-2 and TRBJ2-7; D is unclear. Trimming took 1 base from V and 1 from J, leaving 11 bases between them. The CDR3 is 15 amino acids. The germline V gene encodes CDR1 SGHTA and CDR2 FQGNSA. CDR3 DNA: TGTGCCAGCAGCTTAGTAGAGGATCCTTCCTACGAGCAGTACTTC. Translation gives CASSLVEDPSYEQYF.

This clonotype was observed a few times. The gene calls are TRBV18 and TRBJ1-1; D call uncertain. CDR3 length: 15 residues. The V gene lost 3 bases and the J gene lost 1 base, with 12 bases spanning the gap. Germline CDR1 KGHSH, CDR2 LQKENI. The CDR3 region is CASSPGIQRNTEAFF. Here the CDR3 DNA reads TGTGCCAGCTCACCGGGGATCCAACGGAACACTGAAGCTTTCTTT.

This clonotype was seen many times. The chain employs TRBV5-5 and TRBJ2-3; a weak D match, TRBD1 (5 bases). V was trimmed by 2 bases and J by 4 bases, leaving 14 bases between them. The CDR3 runs 15 residues. Germline CDR1 and CDR2: SGHKS and YYEKEE (reference sequence). The CDR3 coding sequence is TGTGCCAGCAGCTTTTCAATGGGGCCGGCAGATACGCAGTATTTT. Encoded protein: CASSFSMGPADTQYF. Combining the CDR3 with reference TRBV5-5 and TRBJ2-3 gives the whole variable domain DAGVTQSPTHLIKTRGQQVTLRCSPISGHKSVSWYQQVLGQGPQFIFQYYEKEERGRGNFPDRFSARQFPNYSSELNVNALLLGDSALYLCASSFSMGPADTQYFGPGTRLTVL.

The chain links TRBV20-1 to TRBJ2-2; D may be TRBD2 (6 bases). The CDR3 is made up of 13 amino acids. Germline values: CDR1 DFQATT, CDR2 SNEGSKA (reference sequence). CDR3 DNA sequence: TGCAGACTAACTAGCAAGAACACCGGGGAGCTGTTTTTT. Its protein is CRLTSKNTGELFF.

This clonotype showed up just a few times. The genes are TRBV7-9 and TRBJ2-1; D unresolved. V lost 2 bases and J lost 6, with 11 bases in between. This CDR3 comprises 14 residues. Germline-derived CDR1 and CDR2 are SEHNR and FQNEAQ (reference sequence). CDR3 protein: CASSLLADTNEQFF. The DNA of the CDR3 is TGTGCCAGCAGCTTATTGGCAGATACCAATGAGCAGTTCTTC.

This clonotype was detected ten times or more. V and J are TRBV27 and TRBJ1-6; no firm D call. The CDR3 has 15 amino acids. CDR1 and CDR2 from the germline V gene are MNHEY and SMNVEV (reference sequence). Trimming shortened V by 1 base and J by 6 bases, and 10 bases separated the two germline ends. The CDR3 DNA reads as TGTGCCAGCAGTTTATACGACGCCCTTAATTCACCCCTCCACTTT. It specifies CASSLYDALNSPLHF.

The chain employs TRBV18 and TRBJ2-1; either TRBD1 or TRBD2 may supply D (5 bases each). CDR1 and CDR2 (germline): KGHSH, LQKENI. The CDR3 runs 16 residues. The V and J ends lost 2 bases and 2 bases respectively, with 13 bases between them. CDR3: CASSPTQSGPYNEQFF. CDR3 DNA: TGTGCCAGCTCACCAACGCAATCGGGACCCTACAATGAGCAGTTCTTC.

This clonotype was counted between two and nine times. The J gene is TRBJ2-7, the V gene TRBV14; D ambiguous. The CDR3 runs to 17 residues. The germline V and J ends were trimmed by 4 bases and 1 base, with 20 bases remaining between them. CDR1 SGHDN and CDR2 FVKESK come from the germline V gene. The CDR3 spells CASSRQGGSVSSYEQYF. The CDR3 coding sequence is TGTGCCAGCAGCCGCCAAGGTGGTTCGGTGAGTTCCTACGAGCAGTACTTC.